These 25 T cell receptor beta chains originate from one sample sequenced in a study of T cell repertoires in cytomegalovirus infection (dated by TCRdb to between 2018 and 2020). Instrument on record: Illumina HiSeq 1500. TCRdb reanalyzed the raw reads on its own, using fastp at Q25 for trimming and MiXCR for clone calling, and kept in-frame beta chains. Each CDR3 protein appears once, grouped with its most common genes and DNA. In all, the sample holds 630,000 or so distinct CDR3 sequences, and approximately 24% of those were seen once. The ten largest account for 6.5% to 10% of the sample. Specimen: CD8+ T cells from PBMCs. The receptors were gathered from a human donor in good health (CMV status not recorded). Some clones in this sample may be carry-over from other donors' samples.

This clonotype was seen at least ten times. V is TRBV28 and J is TRBJ2-3; D uncertain. The length of the CDR3 is 16 residues. V lost 6 bases to trimming and J lost 6 bases, with 22 bases between them. The germline V gene has CDR1 MDHEN and CDR2 SYDVKM. Here the CDR3 DNA reads TGTGCCAGCAGAGGTCCCACAGAAGGAAACCCCGATACGCAGTATTTT. Protein product: CASRGPTEGNPDTQYF.

This clonotype was observed a few times. V usage is TRBV7-9 and J usage is TRBJ2-2; 7 bases match TRBD1. Germline CDR1 reads SEHNR; CDR2 reads FQNEAQ (reference sequence). The trim removed 1 base at V and 7 bases at J, leaving 6 bases unmatched. The CDR3 loop spans 15 amino acids. CDR3 region: CASSLGDRPFGELFF. CDR3 nucleotide sequence: TGTGCCAGCAGCTTAGGGGACAGACCCTTCGGGGAGCTGTTTTTT.

This chain links TRBV20-1 with TRBJ1-2, with 8 bases lining up with TRBD1. The junction had 13 bases not matched to a gene; V was cut back by 6 bases and J by 7 bases. Germline assignment: CDR1 DFQATT and CDR2 SNEGSKA (reference sequence). This CDR3 region has 14 residues. As DNA, the CDR3 is TGCAGTGCAGCCGAGACAGGGGATGAGGCTGGCTACACCTTC. Encoded protein: CSAAETGDEAGYTF.

In this sample, this clonotype turned up a few times. V usage is TRBV28 and J usage is TRBJ2-1; 9 bases agree with TRBD2. This CDR3 comprises 17 residues. CDR1 is MDHEN, CDR2 SYDVKM, per germline. Trimming at V came to 4 bases and at J to 3 bases, leaving 10 bases not matched to a gene. For the CDR3, the DNA is TGTGCCAGCAGTTCCCCCCAACTAGCGGGCTACTACAATGAGCAGTTCTTC. Its protein product is CASSSPQLAGYYNEQFF.

The table lists this clonotype with many counts. The rearrangement joins TRBV28 to TRBJ2-1; 8 nucleotides line up with TRBD2. CDR3 length equals 13 residues. Germline V gives CDR1 MDHEN, CDR2 SYDVKM. The V gene end was trimmed by 8 bases and the J gene end by 6 bases; junction bases not matched to a gene: 6. Written as DNA, the CDR3 is TGTGCCAGCTCTCAGCGGGGGCTCAATGAGCAGTTCTTC. Amino acids: CASSQRGLNEQFF.

The chain joins TRBV7-6 to TRBJ1-2, with D possibly matching TRBD1 (6 bases). Germline V CDR1 and CDR2: SGHVS, FNYEAQ. This CDR3 spans 14 amino acids. The ends were cut back, 1 base at V and 8 bases at J, with 14 bases in the middle. CDR3 coding DNA: TGTGCCAGCAGCTTAGATGTGGGGGCAAGAGGCTACACCTTC. Protein product: CASSLDVGARGYTF.

The genes are TRBV29-1 and TRBJ2-5; D might be TRBD1 or TRBD2, each matching 5 bases. The CDR3 extends over 13 amino acids. Trimming removed 4 bases from V and 3 bases from J, with 12 bases in between. Germline V gene sequence: CDR1 SQVTM, CDR2 ANQGSEA. Here the CDR3 DNA reads TGCAGCGTTGTGTGGGGGTTGAAAGAGACCCAGTACTTC. Encoded protein: CSVVWGLKETQYF. Filled out from reference TRBV29-1 and TRBJ2-5, the complete variable domain reads SAVISQKPSRDICQRGTSLTIQCQVDSQVTMMFWYRQQPGQSLTLIATANQGSEATYESGFVIDKFPISRPNLTFSTLTVSNMSPEDSSIYLCSVVWGLKETQYFGPGTRLLVL.

Only a few counts were recorded for this clonotype. This sequence joins TRBV10-2 and TRBJ2-7, with 13 bases identical to TRBD2. Losses at the gene ends were 6 bases for V and 1 base for J; bases not matched to a gene: 6. The CDR3 contains 16 residues. CDR1 and CDR2 (germline): WSHSY, SAAADI. This CDR3 reads CASSPGLAGPSYEQYF. As DNA, the CDR3 is TGCGCCAGCAGCCCGGGACTAGCGGGGCCGTCCTACGAGCAGTACTTC.

This clonotype has at least ten counts. This chain links TRBV12-3 or TRBV12-4 with TRBJ2-3; D is perhaps TRBD1 (6 bases). Trimming shortened V by 6 bases and J by 5 bases, and 9 bases separated the two germline ends. This CDR3 spans 12 amino acids. CDR3: CASRQGLDTQYF. The CDR3 nucleotides are TGTGCCAGCAGACAGGGATTAGATACGCAGTATTTT.

This clonotype came up a few times. The rearrangement links TRBV7-9 to TRBJ2-1; possible D gene TRBD2, 5 bases. CDR3 length: 12 amino acids. Germline CDR1 is SEHNR and CDR2 is FQNEAQ (reference sequence). V was shortened by 1 base and J by 12 bases, with 10 bases between the two germline ends. The DNA for the CDR3 is TGTGCCAGCAGCTTAGAAGGGAGAGGGCAGTTCTTC. Translated, it gives CASSLEGRGQFF. Filled out from reference TRBV7-9 and TRBJ2-1, the complete variable domain reads DTGVSQNPRHKITKRGQNVTFRCDPISEHNRLYWYRQTLGQGPEFLTYFQNEAQLEKSRLLSDRFSAERPKGSFSTLEIQRTEQGDSAMYLCASSLEGRGQFFGPGTRLTVL.

This clonotype occurred a few times. The gene calls are TRBV6-2 or TRBV6-3 and TRBJ2-7, with D perhaps being TRBD1 or TRBD2 (5 bases each). This CDR3 is built from 13 residues. CDR1 and CDR2 (germline): MNHEY, SVGEGT. V was clipped by 2 bases and J by 7 bases, with 12 bases between them. The chain's CDR3 is CASSYTGPGEQYV. The CDR3 coding sequence is TGTGCCAGCAGTTACACGGGGCCAGGGGAGCAGTACGTC.

This clonotype was detected ten times or more. The V gene is TRBV10-3, the J gene TRBJ1-2; D uncertain. This CDR3 contains 13 residues. Trimming took off 10 bases at V and 8 bases at J, with 20 bases between the two ends. Germline CDR1 and CDR2: ENHRY and SYGVKD. In DNA, the CDR3 is TGTGCCACATTCACCGGGAGTGGGCGAGGCTACACCTTC. It yields the protein CATFTGSGRGYTF.

This clonotype was seen ten or more times. V usage is TRBV7-9 and J usage is TRBJ2-7; tentative D call: TRBD1 (5 bases). Germline V gives CDR1 SEHNR, CDR2 FQNEAQ (reference sequence). V shed 4 bases and J shed 5 bases, with 12 bases lying between them. This CDR3 region has 13 residues. The CDR3 DNA is TGTGCCAGCAGCTCCGGACCACAGGACGAGCAGTACGTC. Translating it yields CASSSGPQDEQYV.

This clonotype was counted a few times. The V call is TRBV7-9, the J call TRBJ2-3, with a possible D match to TRBD1 (6 bases). Germline-derived CDR1 and CDR2 are SEHNR and FQNEAQ (reference sequence). The CDR3 is 16 amino acids. Trimming pared 3 bases from V and 6 bases from J, leaving 19 bases between. As DNA, the CDR3 is TGTGCCAGCAGCTTTCTCCGGGACATCCGCCGGGATACGCAGTATTTT. As protein: CASSFLRDIRRDTQYF.

This clonotype showed up many times. This chain connects TRBV12-3 or TRBV12-4 to TRBJ2-5; D is unresolved. V lost 5 bases to trimming and J lost 5 bases, with 6 bases between them. This CDR3 has 11 residues. CDR3 loop: CASSERETQYF. The CDR3 region has the DNA TGTGCCAGCAGTGAGAGGGAGACCCAGTACTTC.

A remark on this clonotype: With a much larger clone just one base away, this may be a read error. The CDR3 DNA is TGTGCCAACAGCGGCCGGGGTGTTTACGAGCAGTACTTC. Its translation is CANSGRGVYEQYF. The chain carries TRBV7-2 and TRBJ2-7; D possibly corresponds to TRBD2 (5 bases). This CDR3 contains 13 residues. Per germline, CDR1 SGHTA and CDR2 FQGNSA.

This clonotype occurred a few times. The V call is TRBV10-3, the J call TRBJ1-3, with D unresolved. Germline values: CDR1 ENHRY, CDR2 SYGVKD. V was shortened by 4 bases and J by 0 bases, with 13 bases between the two germline ends. The CDR3 is 16 residues long. CDR3 bases: TGTGCCATCAGTGTCTACGATCGGAACTCTGGAAACACCATATATTTT. Encoded protein: CAISVYDRNSGNTIYF.

In regard to this clonotype: This may be a read error: a much more frequent sequence differs by one nucleotide. The CDR3 DNA follows: TGTGCCAGCAGCAACACTGATGCTTTCTTT. It translates to CASSNTDAFF. The rearrangement uses TRBV6-5 and TRBJ1-1; the D is unclear. This CDR3 has 10 amino acids. Germline V gene sequence: CDR1 MNHEY, CDR2 SVGAGI.

As regards this clonotype: A junction boundary mismatches the germline segment, possibly from a read error. The CDR3: CARSSRGGTTDTQYF. The CDR3 DNA sequence: TGTGCCCGCAGCTCAAGGGGTGGAACCACAGATACGCAGTATTTT. V is TRBV11-2 and J is TRBJ2-3; D may be TRBD1 (5 bases). The CDR3 sequence is 15 residues long. The germline V gene has CDR1 SGHAT and CDR2 FQNNGV. Looking up the rest from reference TRBV11-2 and TRBJ2-3 gives the full variable domain: EAGVAQSPRYKIIEKRQSVAFWCNPISGHATLYWYQQILGQGPKLLIQFQNNGVVDDSQLPKDRFSAERLKGVDSTLKIQPAKLEDSAVYLCARSSRGGTTDTQYFGPGTRLTVL.

On this clonotype: This may be a read error: a much more frequent sequence differs by one nucleotide. The genes are TRBV4-1 and TRBJ1-2; unclear D gene. V lost 3 bases to trimming and J lost 10 bases, with 15 bases between them. Germline CDR1 reads MGHRA; CDR2 reads YSYEKL. The CDR3 loop spans 13 amino acids. Here the CDR3 reads CASSQVEGGIYTF. The CDR3 DNA reads TGCGCCAGCAGCCAGGTTGAGGGCGGAATCTACACCTTC.

About this clonotype: A much larger clone lies a single base off, so this may be a read error. The V and J genes are TRBV6-8 and TRBJ1-2; D is unclear. The CDR3 loop spans 14 amino acids. Trimming cost V 0 bases and J 10 bases, with 15 bases left between them. Germline lookup yields CDR1 MNHGY and CDR2 SAAAGT. In nucleotides, the CDR3 is TGTGCCAGCAGTTACTCTATCCGGGCCACTGACTACACCTTC. Its translation is CASSYSIRATDYTF.

V and J are TRBV29-1 and TRBJ1-5; D gene unclear. The length of the CDR3 is 13 residues. Trimming stripped 2 bases from V and 1 base from J, with 6 bases between. CDR1 and CDR2 (germline): SQVTM, ANQGSEA. The CDR3: CSVELGSNQPQHF. CDR3 bases: TGCAGCGTTGAACTGGGAAGCAATCAGCCCCAGCATTTT.

Many counts were recorded for this clonotype. The CDR3 coding sequence is TGTGCCAGCAGTGAATTAACAACGGCCGGGGAGCTGTTTTTT. Protein product: CASSELTTAGELFF. The V gene is TRBV6-1, the J gene TRBJ2-2; D gene unclear. V gave up 2 bases and J gave up 6 bases, with 10 bases separating them. This CDR3 is built from 14 residues. Per germline, CDR1 MNHNS and CDR2 SASEGT.

The chain links TRBV9 to TRBJ2-1; D gene uncertain. From germline, CDR1 is SGDLS and CDR2 YYNGEE. V lost 0 bases, J lost 6 bases, and 10 bases lay in between. CDR3 size: 14 residues. The CDR3 region is CASSVGGRLNEQFF. Here the CDR3 DNA reads TGTGCCAGCAGCGTAGGTGGACGGCTCAATGAGCAGTTCTTC.

This chain connects TRBV2 to TRBJ1-3; D is unclear. This CDR3 spans 11 amino acids. V was clipped by 8 bases and J by 4 bases, with 6 bases between them. The germline V gene encodes CDR1 SNHLY and CDR2 FYNNEI. Written as DNA, the CDR3 is TGTGCCAGCTTCGGGGGAAACACCATATATTTT. Amino acid sequence: CASFGGNTIYF.